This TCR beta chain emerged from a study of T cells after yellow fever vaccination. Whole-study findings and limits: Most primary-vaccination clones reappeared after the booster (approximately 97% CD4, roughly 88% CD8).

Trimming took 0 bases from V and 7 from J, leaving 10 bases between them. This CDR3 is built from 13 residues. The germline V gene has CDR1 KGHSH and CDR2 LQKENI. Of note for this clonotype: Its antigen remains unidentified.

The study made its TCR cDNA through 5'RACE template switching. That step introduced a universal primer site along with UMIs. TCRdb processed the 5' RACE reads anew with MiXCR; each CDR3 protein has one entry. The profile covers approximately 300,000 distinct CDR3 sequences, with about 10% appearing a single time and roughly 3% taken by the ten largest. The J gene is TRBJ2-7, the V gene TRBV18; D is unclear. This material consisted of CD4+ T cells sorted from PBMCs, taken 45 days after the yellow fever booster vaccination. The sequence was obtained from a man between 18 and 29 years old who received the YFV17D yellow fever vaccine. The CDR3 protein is CASSPPQRREQYV. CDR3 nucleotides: TGTGCCAGCTCACCACCCCAACGGCGGGAGCAGTACGTC.